This note documents a single TCR beta chain sequence. V gave up 3 bases and J gave up 3 bases; unmatched junction bases: 3. The CDR3 sequence is 14 residues long. Germline CDR1 reads ENHRY; CDR2 reads SYGVKD. The record originates from a study of blood T cell repertoires in COVID-19. Looking at the study overall: From the United States, Italy and Spain came samples of acute and convalescent COVID-19. PBMCs, B-cell-depleted T cells, or T cells provided the cDNA or gDNA that made up the material.

Seattle patients were enrolled while actively infected and followed longitudinally. TCRdb keeps only in-frame clones here, not all; method: immunoSEQ multiplex PCR. Here the sample spans 300,000 to 350,000 clones, about 91% being singletons. This chain connects TRBV10-3 to TRBJ1-1, with TRBD1 matching over 8 bases. Sequences were obtained from peripheral blood. The TCR was taken from a man younger than 45 with COVID-19, enrolled during active disease. The CDR3 region is CAISDGQGYTEAFF. The DNA of the CDR3 is TGTGCCATCAGTGACGGACAGGGATACACTGAAGCTTTCTTT.